This TCR beta chain was identified during a study of post-analysis software for immune sequencing data. About the study: Some patients lacked subtype; others had relapsing-remitting, secondary progressive or progressive-relapsing disease. Study observations and caveats: The authors found that F measure strongly co-clustered same-batch samples. There was significantly lower normalized Chao1 diversity in multiple sclerosis patients than in controls. About five TRBV segments appeared more often in patients than in controls, and TRBV5-6, TRBV5-1 and TRBV20-1 were among these.

With respect to this clonotype: Its antigen remains unknown.

Unique-molecular-identifier-tagged TCR beta cDNA libraries were used. TCRdb used MiXCR to reprocess the PCR reads, holding one entry per CDR3 protein. Counted here are 750,000 to 950,000 distinct CDR3 sequences, around 50% occurring once; the ten biggest clones make up about 4.5%. CDR3 size: 15 residues. The V and J ends lost 4 bases and 4 bases, in that order; junction bases with no gene match: 8. Germline V gene data show CDR1 as LNHDA and CDR2 as SQIVND (reference sequence). The gene calls are TRBV19 and TRBJ1-1; 8 bases agree with TRBD1. The sequence derives from a girl aged 5-17 years with multiple sclerosis. Sequenced input: blood. Written as DNA, the CDR3 is TGTGCCAGTAGTACCGCAGGGGGCGCCGGCACTGAAGCTTTCTTT. It codes for CASSTAGGAGTEAFF.